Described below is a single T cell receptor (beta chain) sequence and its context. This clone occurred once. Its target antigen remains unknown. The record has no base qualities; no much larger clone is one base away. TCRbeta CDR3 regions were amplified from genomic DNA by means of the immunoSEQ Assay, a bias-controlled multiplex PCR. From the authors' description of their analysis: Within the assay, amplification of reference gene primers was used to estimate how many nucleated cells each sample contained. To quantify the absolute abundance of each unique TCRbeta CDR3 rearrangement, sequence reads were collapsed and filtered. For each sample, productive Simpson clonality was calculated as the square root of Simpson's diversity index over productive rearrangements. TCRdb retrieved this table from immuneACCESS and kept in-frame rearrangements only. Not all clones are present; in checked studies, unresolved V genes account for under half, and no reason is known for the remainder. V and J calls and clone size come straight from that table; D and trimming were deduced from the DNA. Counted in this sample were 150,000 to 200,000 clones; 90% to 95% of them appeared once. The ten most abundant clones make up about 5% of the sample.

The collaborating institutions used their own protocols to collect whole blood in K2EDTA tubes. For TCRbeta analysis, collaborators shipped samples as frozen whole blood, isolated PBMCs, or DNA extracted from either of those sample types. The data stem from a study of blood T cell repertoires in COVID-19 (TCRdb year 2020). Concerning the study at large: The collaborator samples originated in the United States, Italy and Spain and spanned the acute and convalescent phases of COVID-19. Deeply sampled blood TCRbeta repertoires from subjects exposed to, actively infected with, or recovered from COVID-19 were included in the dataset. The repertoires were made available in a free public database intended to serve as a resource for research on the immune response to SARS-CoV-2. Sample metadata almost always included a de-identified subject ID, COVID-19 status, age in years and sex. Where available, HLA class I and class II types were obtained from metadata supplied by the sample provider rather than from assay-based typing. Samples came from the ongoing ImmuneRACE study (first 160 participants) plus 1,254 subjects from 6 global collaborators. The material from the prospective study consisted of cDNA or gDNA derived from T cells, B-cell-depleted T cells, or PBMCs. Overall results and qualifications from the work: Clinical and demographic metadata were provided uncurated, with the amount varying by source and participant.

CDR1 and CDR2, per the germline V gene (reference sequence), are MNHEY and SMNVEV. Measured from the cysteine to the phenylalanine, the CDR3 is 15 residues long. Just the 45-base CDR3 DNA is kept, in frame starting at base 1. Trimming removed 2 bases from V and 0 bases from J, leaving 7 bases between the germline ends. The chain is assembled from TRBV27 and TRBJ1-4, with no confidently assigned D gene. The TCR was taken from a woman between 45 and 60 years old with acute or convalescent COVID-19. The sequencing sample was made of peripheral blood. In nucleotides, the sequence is TGTGCCAGCAGTTTAGCACCGGCAACTAATGAAAAACTGTTTTTT. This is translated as CASSLAPATNEKLFF.